A single sample gave rise to the 16 T cell receptor beta chains below, sequenced in a study of blood T cell repertoires in COVID-19. Generated by immunoSEQ multiplex PCR, the TCRdb table keeps only in-frame clones and is missing some. The repertoire holds around 200,000 clones, roughly nine tenths seen once, with about 1% in the top ten. Sequencing was performed on peripheral blood. These receptors were collected from a man under 40 with acute or convalescent COVID-19.

The rearrangement joins TRBV9 to TRBJ2-1, with TRBD1 matching 8 bases. The CDR3 is made up of 15 amino acids. CDR1 and CDR2 from the germline V gene are SGDLS and YYNGEE. Losses at the gene ends were 3 bases for V and 9 bases for J; bases not matched to a gene: 11. As DNA, the CDR3 is TGTGCCAGCAGCGCGGTCCCGGACAGGGTGAGTGAGCAGTTCTTC. This codes for CASSAVPDRVSEQFF.

The chain has TRBV7-9 and TRBJ2-3; the D gene is possibly TRBD2 (5 bases). The CDR3 has 13 residues. V lost 1 base and J lost 5, with 7 bases in between. CDR1 and CDR2 (germline): SEHNR, FQNEAQ (reference sequence). DNA of the CDR3: TGTGCCAGCAGCTTAGTCCGGGAAGATACGCAGTATTTT. It codes for CASSLVREDTQYF. Drawing the rest from reference TRBV7-9 and TRBJ2-3, the complete variable domain is DTGVSQNPRHKITKRGQNVTFRCDPISEHNRLYWYRQTLGQGPEFLTYFQNEAQLEKSRLLSDRFSAERPKGSFSTLEIQRTEQGDSAMYLCASSLVREDTQYFGPGTRLTVL.

The chain is built from TRBV5-1 and TRBJ2-7, with D possibly TRBD2 on 7 matching bases. Germline CDR1 and CDR2: SGHRS and YFSETQ. With 3 bases removed from V and 4 bases from J, the gap between germline ends came to 14 bases. The CDR3 has 14 residues. DNA for the CDR3: TGCGCCAGCAGCTCAGGGGAGGGAAGGTACGAGCAGTACTTC. Amino acids: CASSSGEGRYEQYF.

This chain joins TRBV28 and TRBJ1-6; D perhaps matches TRBD1 (5 bases). This CDR3 spans 14 amino acids. The germline V gene has CDR1 MDHEN and CDR2 SYDVKM. V was shortened by 5 bases and J by 8 bases, with 13 bases between the two germline ends. The CDR3 nucleotides read TGTGCCAGCAGTCCCGACAGCGATTATTCACCCCTCCACTTT. Translating gives CASSPDSDYSPLHF.

This clone was found once. The chain uses TRBV28 and TRBJ1-3; D uncertain. This CDR3 spans 15 amino acids. The V and J ends lost 3 bases and 0 bases respectively, with 9 bases between them. Germline V gene data show CDR1 as MDHEN and CDR2 as SYDVKM. CDR3 sequence (DNA): TGTGCCAGCAGTTTTTTACGGAGCTCTGGAAACACCATATATTTT. This encodes CASSFLRSSGNTIYF.

This chain joins TRBV28 and TRBJ2-4; possible D gene TRBD1, 5 bases. Trimming cost V 5 bases and J 0 bases, with 11 bases left between them. The CDR3 is made up of 15 amino acids. Germline V CDR1 and CDR2: MDHEN, SYDVKM. This chain's CDR3 is CASSPPGLAKNIQYF. The CDR3 bases are TGTGCCAGCAGTCCACCAGGGTTAGCCAAAAACATTCAGTACTTC.

The V and J genes are TRBV5-1 and TRBJ2-7; TRBD2 aligns across 7 bases. CDR1 SGHRS and CDR2 YFSETQ come from the germline V gene. The CDR3 consists of 15 residues. J lost 5 bases, V lost 0 bases, and 8 bases had no gene match. CDR3 sequence: CASSLERGVGNEQYF. In nucleotides, the CDR3 is TGCGCCAGCAGCTTGGAACGGGGGGTAGGCAACGAGCAGTACTTC.

The chain recombines TRBV6-5 with TRBJ1-1; TRBD1 might be the D (5 bases). From germline, CDR1 is MNHEY and CDR2 SVGAGI. The CDR3 totals 15 residues. The V gene lost 5 bases and the J gene lost 1 base, with 14 bases spanning the gap. The CDR3 is CASSPRAGQNTEAFF. DNA for the CDR3: TGTGCCAGCAGTCCTAGGGCAGGGCAGAACACTGAAGCTTTCTTT.

This clone was counted once. V usage is TRBV7-8 and J usage is TRBJ2-4, with 8 positions matching TRBD1. V lost 0 bases to trimming and J lost 1 base; unmatched junction nucleotides: 5. Looked up from germline, CDR1 is SGHVS and CDR2 is FQNEAQ. The CDR3 length is 17 residues. DNA for the CDR3: TGTGCCAGCAGCTTAGCGTCAGGGGGCTATGCCAAAAACATTCAGTACTTC. This translates into CASSLASGGYAKNIQYF. Combining the CDR3 with reference TRBV7-8 and TRBJ2-4 gives the whole variable domain GAGVSQSPRYKVAKRGQDVALRCDPISGHVSLFWYQQALGQGPEFLTYFQNEAQLDKSGLPSDRFFAERPEGSVSTLKIQRTQQEDSAVYLCASSLASGGYAKNIQYFGAGTRLSVL.

This sequence joins TRBV19 and TRBJ1-3; the D gene is possibly TRBD1 (6 bases). The CDR3 contains 15 residues. CDR1 is LNHDA, CDR2 SQIVND, per germline (reference sequence). Between the trimmed V and J ends, which lost 4 bases and 2 bases, there was a span of 12 bases. CDR3 bases: TGTGCCAGTAGTACCAGGGGTAGTGCTGGAAACACCATATATTTT. Translation: CASSTRGSAGNTIYF.

The CDR3 protein is CASSRGQLLGRLAGANVLTF. The DNA for the CDR3 is TGTGCCAGCAGCCGAGGGCAGCTTTTAGGGCGGCTGGCCGGGGCCAACGTCCTGACTTTC. This chain uses TRBV5-4 with TRBJ2-6, with D possibly TRBD2 on 5 matching bases. The germline V gene has CDR1 SGHNT and CDR2 YYREEE (reference sequence). With 4 bases removed from V and 4 bases from J, the gap between germline ends came to 27 bases. CDR3 size: 20 residues.

CDR3 residues: CASRGFQTGLTGYTF. DNA of the CDR3: TGCGCCAGCCGGGGATTTCAGACAGGGCTTACTGGCTACACCTTC. The gene calls are TRBV5-1 and TRBJ1-2, with 7 nucleotides matching TRBD1. Trimming cost V 7 bases and J 7 bases; bases outside gene matches: 16. This CDR3 contains 15 residues. Germline V gives CDR1 SGHRS, CDR2 YFSETQ.

This clone showed up just a few times. Here the CDR3 reads CATSPNRGRKAFF. The DNA for the CDR3 is TGTGCCACCAGCCCTAACAGGGGGCGGAAGGCTTTCTTT. The chain uses TRBV15 and TRBJ1-1; 9 positions agree with TRBD1. The CDR3 runs 13 residues. CDR1 and CDR2 (germline): LNHNV, YYDKDF (reference sequence). V dropped 5 bases and J dropped 11; count of bases not matched to a gene: 9.

CDR3 bases: TGTGCCAGCACAGACAGGGGAGATAATTCACCCCTCCACTTT. Residues: CASTDRGDNSPLHF. The chain uses TRBV21-1 and TRBJ1-6; TRBD1 reflects the table's D call only, with no check against the DNA. TRBV21-1 is listed as a pseudogene. This CDR3 comprises 14 residues.

J is TRBJ1-6 and V is TRBV6-1; the D is unclear. The CDR3 has 12 residues. Germline CDR1 reads MNHNS; CDR2 reads SASEGT. V was shortened by 1 base and J by 14 bases, with 9 bases between the two germline ends. In nucleotides, the CDR3 is TGTGCCAGCAGTGAAGGAAGAGGGACCCTCCACTTT. It specifies CASSEGRGTLHF.

The chain uses TRBV5-1 and TRBJ1-2; 11 bases map to TRBD1. The germline V gene has CDR1 SGHRS and CDR2 YFSETQ. The V segment lost 3 bases and the J segment 7 bases; nucleotides outside the gene matches: 5. The CDR3 runs to 14 residues. CDR3 protein: CASSSGTGGSGYTF. In nucleotides, the CDR3 is TGCGCCAGCAGCTCCGGGACAGGGGGGTCTGGCTACACCTTC.